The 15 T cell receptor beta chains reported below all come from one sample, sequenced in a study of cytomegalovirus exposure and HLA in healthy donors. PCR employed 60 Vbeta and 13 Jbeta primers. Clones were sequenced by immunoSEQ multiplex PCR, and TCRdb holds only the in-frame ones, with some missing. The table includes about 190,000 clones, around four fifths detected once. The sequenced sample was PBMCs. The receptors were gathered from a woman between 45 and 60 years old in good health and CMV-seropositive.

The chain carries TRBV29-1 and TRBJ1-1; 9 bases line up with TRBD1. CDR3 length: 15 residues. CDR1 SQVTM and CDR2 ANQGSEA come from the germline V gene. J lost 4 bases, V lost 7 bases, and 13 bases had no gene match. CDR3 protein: CSAGRDRVAPTEAFF. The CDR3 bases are TGCAGCGCCGGGCGGGACAGGGTCGCTCCCACTGAAGCTTTCTTT.

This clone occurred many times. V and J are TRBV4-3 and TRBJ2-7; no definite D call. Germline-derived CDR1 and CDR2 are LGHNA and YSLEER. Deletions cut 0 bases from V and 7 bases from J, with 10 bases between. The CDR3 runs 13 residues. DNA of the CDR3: TGCGCCAGCAGCCAAGATCGAGCCGGTGAGCAGTACTTC. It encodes CASSQDRAGEQYF.

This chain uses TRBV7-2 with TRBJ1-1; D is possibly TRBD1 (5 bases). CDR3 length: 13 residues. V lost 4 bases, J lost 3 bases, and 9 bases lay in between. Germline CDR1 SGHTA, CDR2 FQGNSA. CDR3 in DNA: TGTGCCAGCAGCTCCCAGGGTTACACTGAAGCTTTCTTT. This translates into CASSSQGYTEAFF. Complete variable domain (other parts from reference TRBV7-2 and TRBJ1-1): GAGVSQSPSNKVTEKGKDVELRCDPISGHTALYWYRQSLGQGLEFLIYFQGNSAPDKSGLPSDRFSAERTGGSVSTLTIQRTQQEDSAVYLCASSSQGYTEAFFGQGTRLTVV.

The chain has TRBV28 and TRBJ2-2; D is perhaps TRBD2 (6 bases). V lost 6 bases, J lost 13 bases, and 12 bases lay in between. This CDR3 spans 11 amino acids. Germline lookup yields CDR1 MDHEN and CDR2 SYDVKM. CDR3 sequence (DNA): TGTGCCAGCAGCCCCAGGGAGGCGCTGTTTTTT. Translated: CASSPREALFF.

The CDR3 DNA sequence: TGTGCCAGCAGTGAAGTTCAGGGCCCATTGAGGTATAATTCACCCCTCCACTTT. Translation gives CASSEVQGPLRYNSPLHF. This chain connects TRBV6-4 to TRBJ1-6; tentative D call: TRBD1 (5 bases). Germline CDR1 is MRHNA and CDR2 is SNTAGT. Between the trimmed V and J ends, which lost 3 bases and 4 bases, there was a span of 19 bases. This CDR3 contains 18 residues.

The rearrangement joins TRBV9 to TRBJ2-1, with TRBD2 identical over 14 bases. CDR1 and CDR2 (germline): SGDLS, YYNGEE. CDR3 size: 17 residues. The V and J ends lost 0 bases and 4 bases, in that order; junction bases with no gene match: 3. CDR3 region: CASSVEGLAGAYNEQFF. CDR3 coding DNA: TGTGCCAGCAGCGTAGAGGGACTAGCGGGGGCATACAATGAGCAGTTCTTC.

DNA for the CDR3: TGTGCCAGCCGGGGGCAGGGGGCGCCCGGGGAGCTGTTTTTT. The encoded protein is CASRGQGAPGELFF. The V gene is TRBV6-6, the J gene TRBJ2-2, with TRBD1 matching over 8 bases. Germline values: CDR1 MNHNY, CDR2 SVGAGI (reference sequence). The CDR3 spans 14 residues. With 8 bases clipped from V and 6 bases from J, the junction kept 8 bases outside the gene matches.

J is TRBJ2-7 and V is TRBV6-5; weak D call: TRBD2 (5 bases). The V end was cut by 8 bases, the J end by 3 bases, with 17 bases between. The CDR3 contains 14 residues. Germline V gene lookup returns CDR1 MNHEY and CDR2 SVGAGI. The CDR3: CASLRRQPFYEQYF. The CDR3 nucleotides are TGTGCCAGCTTAAGGAGGCAGCCCTTCTACGAGCAGTACTTC.

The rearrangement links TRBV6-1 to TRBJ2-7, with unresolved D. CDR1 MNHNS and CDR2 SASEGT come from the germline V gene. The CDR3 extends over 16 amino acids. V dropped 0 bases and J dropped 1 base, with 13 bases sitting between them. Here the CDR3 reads CASSEALTLVSYEQYF. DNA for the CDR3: TGTGCCAGCAGTGAAGCGCTAACGTTAGTGTCCTACGAGCAGTACTTC.

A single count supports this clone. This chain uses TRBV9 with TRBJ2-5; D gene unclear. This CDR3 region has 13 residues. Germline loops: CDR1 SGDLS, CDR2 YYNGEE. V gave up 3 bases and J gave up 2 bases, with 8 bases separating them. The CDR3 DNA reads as TGTGCCAGCAGCGCCTCGGGTCAAGAGACCCAGTACTTC. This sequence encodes CASSASGQETQYF.

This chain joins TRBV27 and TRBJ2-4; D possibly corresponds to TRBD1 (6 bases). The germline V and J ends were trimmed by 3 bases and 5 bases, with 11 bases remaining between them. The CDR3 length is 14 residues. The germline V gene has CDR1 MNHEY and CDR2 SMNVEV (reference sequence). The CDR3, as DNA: TGTGCCAGCAGTTTCCGGGACACCGAAAACATTCAGTACTTC. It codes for CASSFRDTENIQYF.

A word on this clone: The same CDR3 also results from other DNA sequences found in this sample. This chain's CDR3 is CASSLGQNTEAFF. CDR3 nucleotide sequence: TGTGCCAGCAGTTTGGGGCAGAACACTGAAGCTTTCTTT. The genes are TRBV27 and TRBJ1-1; possible D gene TRBD1, 5 bases. V lost 3 bases, J lost 1 base, and 6 bases lay in between. CDR1 is MNHEY, CDR2 SMNVEV, per germline (reference sequence). The CDR3 is 13 residues long.

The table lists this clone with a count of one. DNA for the CDR3: TGTGCCAGCTCACCAGAAACAGGGTCCCACAATGAGCAGTTCTTC. Translated: CASSPETGSHNEQFF. This chain connects TRBV18 to TRBJ2-1; D is perhaps TRBD1 (6 bases). There are 15 residues in the CDR3. V lost 2 bases and J lost 5, with 13 bases in between. Germline V lookup: CDR1 KGHSH, CDR2 LQKENI.

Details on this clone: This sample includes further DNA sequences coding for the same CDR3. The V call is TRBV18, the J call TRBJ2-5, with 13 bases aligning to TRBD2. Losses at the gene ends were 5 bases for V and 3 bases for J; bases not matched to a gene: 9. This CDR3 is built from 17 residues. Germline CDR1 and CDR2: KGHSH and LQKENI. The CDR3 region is CASSSRLAGGAKETQYF. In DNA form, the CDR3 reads TGTGCCAGCTCATCCCGACTAGCGGGGGGTGCAAAAGAGACCCAGTACTTC.

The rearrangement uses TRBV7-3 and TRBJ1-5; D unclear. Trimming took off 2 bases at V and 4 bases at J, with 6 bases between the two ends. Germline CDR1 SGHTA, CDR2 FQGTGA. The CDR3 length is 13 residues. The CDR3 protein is CASSLAMNQPQHF. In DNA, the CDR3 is TGTGCCAGCAGCTTAGCGATGAATCAGCCCCAGCATTTT.